This T cell receptor beta chain stems from a study of blood T cell repertoires in COVID-19. About the research overall: Acute and convalescent COVID-19 samples came from the United States, Italy and Spain. From T cells, B-cell-depleted T cells, or PBMCs came the material, which was cDNA or gDNA.

The germline V gene encodes CDR1 WNHNN and CDR2 SYGVQD (reference sequence). The CDR3 has 14 residues. V was pared by 1 base and J by 8 bases, with 12 bases between. Original analysis: By means of reference gene primer amplification, nucleated cell counts were estimated. The assay was immunoSEQ multiplex PCR, and TCRdb's table has in-frame clones only and misses some. That table supplies the V and J calls and clone size; D and trimming were determined from the DNA. The table includes about 77,000 clones, roughly 78% detected once. The sample was peripheral blood. The chain is built from TRBV10-1 and TRBJ1-5; D perhaps matches TRBD1 (6 bases). The origin of this receptor is an older woman with acute or convalescent COVID-19. The CDR3 loop reads CASSELRGRKPQHF. The CDR3 DNA reads TGCGCCAGCAGTGAGTTGAGGGGGAGAAAGCCCCAGCATTTT.